The 4 T cell receptor beta chains presented below share a single source sample, sequenced in a study of T cell repertoires in cytomegalovirus infection. Each CDR3 protein gets one entry after TCRdb re-called the reads with MiXCR. The sample consists of about 220,000 distinct CDR3 sequences, about 39% of them appearing once. The antigens these receptors bind are not known. The source material was CD8+ T cells from cultured PBMCs, sampled from culture after CMV antigen stimulation. These receptors were obtained from a human donor in good health (CMV status not recorded). Some clones in this sample may be carry-over from other donors' samples.

The chain has TRBV9 and TRBJ1-3; the D gene is possibly TRBD1 (5 bases). Trimming left V 5 bases short and J 4 bases short, with 13 bases between. Germline V lookup: CDR1 SGDLS, CDR2 YYNGEE. CDR3 length: 14 amino acids. CDR3 protein: CASSVRDGGNTIYF. The CDR3 region has the DNA TGTGCCAGCAGTGTCCGGGACGGAGGAAACACCATATATTTT. Full variable domain (remainder filled in from reference TRBV9 and TRBJ1-3): DSGVTQTPKHLITATGQRVTLRCSPRSGDLSVYWYQQSLDQGLQFLIQYYNGEERAKGNILERFSAQQFPDLHSELNLSSLELGDSALYFCASSVRDGGNTIYFGEGSWLTVV.

The chain combines TRBV27 with TRBJ2-7; tentatively, D is TRBD2 (5 bases). This CDR3 is built from 14 residues. With 4 bases removed from V and 1 base from J, the gap between germline ends came to 11 bases. CDR1 is MNHEY, CDR2 SMNVEV, per germline (reference sequence). The CDR3, as DNA: TGTGCCAGCAGTTCGACTACGACGTCCTACGAGCAGTACTTC. Amino acids: CASSSTTTSYEQYF.

This sequence joins TRBV7-8 and TRBJ2-7; TRBD2 might be the D (5 bases). Germline V gene lookup returns CDR1 SGHVS and CDR2 FQNEAQ. The CDR3 contains 15 residues. V was cut by 5 bases and J by 0 bases, with 14 bases left in between. The CDR3 loop is CASSRLLGSSYEQYF. The CDR3 nucleotides read TGTGCCAGCAGCCGACTATTAGGAAGCTCCTACGAGCAGTACTTC.

This chain joins TRBV6-1 and TRBJ2-3, with TRBD2 matching over 8 bases. The V gene's germline CDR1 is MNHNS and CDR2 SASEGT. V shed 11 bases and J 5 bases; nucleotides not matched to a gene: 9. This CDR3 comprises 13 residues. Written as DNA, the CDR3 is TGTGCCGAAGGAGGACTAGCAGGAGATACGCAGTATTTT. Its protein is CAEGGLAGDTQYF.